This T cell receptor beta chain originates from a study of cytomegalovirus exposure and HLA in healthy donors. Study-wide points: In a later analysis, an Asian-associated ancestry cluster reportedly showed fewer N-insertions than the roughly 730-donor mean. Relative to equally common others, HLA-associated TCR beta chains showed greater clonal expansion in a later analysis. Reported findings show TCR beta sequences accurately forecast HLA-A and HLA-B alleles in most subjects. Later genetic work tied a missense DCLRE1C variant to beta-chain V and J trimming.

The primer mix had 60 Vbeta and 13 Jbeta primers. Repertoires were generated with immunoSEQ multiplex PCR, while TCRdb's copy carries only in-frame clones and drops some. The sample lists around 180,000 clones, roughly 84% occurring once. Per the germline V gene, CDR1 is SGHRS and CDR2 is YFSETQ. The CDR3 sequence is 16 residues long. Deletions cut 0 bases from V and 4 bases from J, with 14 bases between. On this clone itself: Its target is unknown.

The rearrangement uses TRBV5-1 and TRBJ1-5; D is possibly TRBD1 (6 bases). Input material: PBMCs. The clonotype comes from a girl aged 2 to 9 in good health and CMV-seropositive. CDR3 region: CASSLVGGPNNQPQHF. The CDR3 coding sequence is TGCGCCAGCAGCTTGGTAGGGGGACCCAATAATCAGCCCCAGCATTTT. The whole variable domain, filled in from reference TRBV5-1 and TRBJ1-5, reads KAGVTQTPRYLIKTRGQQVTLSCSPISGHRSVSWYQQTPGQGLQFLFEYFSETQRNKGNFPGRFSGRQFSNSRSEMNVSTLELGDSALYLCASSLVGGPNNQPQHFGDGTRLSIL.